Following are 26 T cell receptor beta chains from one sample sequenced in a study of STAT3 mutations in large granular lymphocyte leukemia. Broader study findings: In T-cell large granular lymphocyte leukemia, about half of patients showed multiple immunodominant subclonotypes.

The antigens for these receptors are not known. Clones were read by immunoSEQ multiplex PCR, and TCRdb kept only the in-frame ones, dropping some. Here the sample spans roughly 12,000 clones, 85% being singletons. The sample comprised peripheral blood mononuclear cells. All receptors come from an elderly man with T-cell large granular lymphocyte leukemia. Some clones in this sample may be carry-over from other donors' samples.

V usage is TRBV5-1 and J usage is TRBJ2-3; D is undetermined. This CDR3 spans 12 amino acids. V gave up 4 bases and J gave up 6 bases, with 9 bases separating them. Germline V gene data show CDR1 as SGHRS and CDR2 as YFSETQ. In DNA form, the CDR3 reads TGCGCCAGCAGCGAACCGTTGGATACGCAGTATTTT. Translation: CASSEPLDTQYF.

The rearrangement uses TRBV9 and TRBJ2-3; 7 positions agree with TRBD2. Germline V gene lookup returns CDR1 SGDLS and CDR2 YYNGEE. This CDR3 is 15 amino acids long. V was pared by 4 bases and J by 2 bases, with 7 bases of the junction left unmatched. This chain's CDR3 is CASSPAGEFTDTQYF. The CDR3 bases are TGTGCCAGCAGCCCGGCGGGGGAATTCACAGATACGCAGTATTTT.

The rearrangement joins TRBV18 to TRBJ2-5; D gene ambiguous. The CDR3 length is 14 residues. V was clipped by 0 bases and J by 5 bases, with 10 bases between them. Germline assignment: CDR1 KGHSH and CDR2 LQKENI. The CDR3 sequence: CASSPPGLPETQYF. Written as DNA, the CDR3 is TGTGCCAGCTCACCACCGGGTCTCCCGGAGACCCAGTACTTC.

The chain joins TRBV5-1 to TRBJ2-6, with 9 nucleotides matching TRBD1. Per germline, CDR1 SGHRS and CDR2 YFSETQ. This CDR3 region has 19 residues. The ends lost 0 bases at V and 4 bases at J; junction bases unmatched: 11. Here the CDR3 DNA reads TGCGCCAGCAGCTTGGCCTGGGACAGGGTCCTCATGGGGGCCAACGTCCTGACTTTC. Its protein product is CASSLAWDRVLMGANVLTF.

This chain uses TRBV28 with TRBJ1-4, with D possibly TRBD1 on 6 matching bases. The V gene lost 4 bases and the J gene lost 3 bases, with 18 bases spanning the gap. This CDR3 comprises 17 residues. Germline CDR1 and CDR2: MDHEN and SYDVKM. DNA for the CDR3: TGTGCCAGCAGTTCCGGGGGGGCGGGCACCTCTAATGAAAAACTGTTTTTT. This gives the protein CASSSGGAGTSNEKLFF.

The rearrangement uses TRBV30 and TRBJ2-5; D uncertain. Per germline, CDR1 GTSNPN and CDR2 SVGIG (reference sequence). The V end was cut by 5 bases, the J end by 3 bases, with 10 bases between. The CDR3 covers 12 residues. CDR3 DNA: TGTGCCTGGGGGATGGTTAAAGAGACCCAGTACTTC. This translates into CAWGMVKETQYF. Full variable domain (remainder filled in from reference TRBV30 and TRBJ2-5): SQTIHQWPATLVQPVGSPLSLECTVEGTSNPNLYWYRQAAGRGLQLLFYSVGIGQISSEVPQNLSASRPQDRQFILSSKKLLLSDSGFYLCAWGMVKETQYFGPGTRLLVL.

This chain uses TRBV6-6 with TRBJ2-3; 10 nucleotides line up with TRBD2. J was trimmed by 6 bases and V by 5 bases; bases with no gene match: 2. Germline CDR1 and CDR2: MNHNY and SVGAGI (reference sequence). The CDR3 has 13 residues. The CDR3 DNA follows: TGTGCCAGCAGTCTAGCGGGGGTCGATACGCAGTATTTT. Translated, it gives CASSLAGVDTQYF.

CDR3 loop: CASDPGETQYF. The CDR3 coding sequence is TGTGCTAGTGACCCGGGGGAGACCCAGTACTTC. The genes are TRBV12-5 and TRBJ2-5, with D perhaps matching TRBD2 (5 bases). The CDR3 is made up of 11 amino acids. The V gene's germline CDR1 is LGHNT and CDR2 FRNRAP. The V end lost 7 bases, the J end lost 5 bases, and 8 bases lay between the germline ends.

V gene TRBV18 combines with J gene TRBJ2-5; possibly TRBD1 for D (6 bases). The CDR3 runs to 15 residues. Germline V CDR1 and CDR2: KGHSH, LQKENI. V was pared by 3 bases and J by 5 bases, with 16 bases between. The DNA for the CDR3 is TGTGCCAGCTCACCCGAACTCCAGGGGATCGAGACCCAGTACTTC. As protein: CASSPELQGIETQYF.

This clone was found once. The V call is TRBV9, the J call TRBJ2-7; D perhaps matches TRBD1 (6 bases). The CDR3 is 14 amino acids. V shed 4 bases and J shed 5 bases, with 16 bases lying between them. Germline-derived CDR1 and CDR2 are SGDLS and YYNGEE. CDR3 sequence (DNA): TGTGCCAGCAGCCCCGGGACACAAGACGACGAGCAGTACTTC. This encodes CASSPGTQDDEQYF.

The V call is TRBV30, the J call TRBJ2-7, with D perhaps TRBD1 or TRBD2 (5 bases each). Trimming cost V 5 bases and J 2 bases, with 10 bases left between them. Germline V gives CDR1 GTSNPN, CDR2 SVGIG (reference sequence). This CDR3 region has 12 residues. The CDR3: CAWGTGPYEQYF. In DNA, the CDR3 is TGTGCCTGGGGGACCGGCCCCTACGAGCAGTACTTC.

The V gene is TRBV5-8, the J gene TRBJ1-6, with D unresolved. The CDR3 length is 11 residues. V gave up 3 bases and J gave up 8 bases, with 3 bases separating them. Germline values: CDR1 SGHTS, CDR2 YDEGEE. CDR3 sequence: CASSSDSPLHF. CDR3 bases: TGTGCCAGCAGCTCTGATTCACCCCTCCACTTT.

The V call is TRBV4-2, the J call TRBJ2-5, with TRBD2 matching over 13 bases. The CDR3 runs to 17 residues. CDR1 is LGHNA, CDR2 YNFKEQ, per germline. The V segment lost 4 bases and the J segment 5 bases; nucleotides outside the gene matches: 10. Here the CDR3 DNA reads TGTGCCAGCAGCCCACTAGCGGGGGGGCCGACTTCTGAGACCCAGTACTTC. It yields the protein CASSPLAGGPTSETQYF.

The J gene is TRBJ1-2, the V gene TRBV30, with D hard to call. V lost 3 bases to trimming and J lost 7 bases, with 15 bases between them. CDR1 and CDR2 from the germline V gene are GTSNPN and SVGIG (reference sequence). There are 13 residues in the CDR3. CDR3 coding DNA: TGTGCCTGGAGCAGCCTGTTAAATGGTGGCTACACCTTC. It yields the protein CAWSSLLNGGYTF.

The rearrangement joins TRBV4-2 to TRBJ1-1; D gene unclear. V was shortened by 2 bases and J by 4 bases, with 8 bases between the two germline ends. The CDR3 is made up of 13 amino acids. From germline, CDR1 is LGHNA and CDR2 YNFKEQ. The CDR3: CASSQPGGTEAFF. Here the CDR3 DNA reads TGTGCCAGCAGCCAACCCGGAGGCACTGAAGCTTTCTTT.

This clone was seen a handful of times. The V and J genes are TRBV30 and TRBJ2-7, with D tentatively TRBD1 (5 bases). The CDR3 has 15 residues. V shed 2 bases and J shed 4 bases, with 18 bases lying between them. The germline gives CDR1 GTSNPN, CDR2 SVGIG (reference sequence). CDR3 nucleotides: TGTGCCTGGAGTAACCTTGGCCAGGGTCGGTACGAGCAGTACTTC. The encoded protein is CAWSNLGQGRYEQYF.

The chain links TRBV7-3 to TRBJ1-1, with 8 bases aligning to TRBD1. The CDR3 contains 14 residues. Per germline, CDR1 SGHTA and CDR2 FQGTGA. J lost 2 bases, V lost 4 bases, and 3 bases had no gene match. The CDR3 protein is CASSSGQANTEAFF. CDR3 coding DNA: TGTGCCAGCAGCTCGGGACAGGCTAACACTGAAGCTTTCTTT.

This clone was detected once. The rearrangement links TRBV29-1 to TRBJ1-2; a weak D match, TRBD1 (6 bases). CDR3 length: 14 amino acids. Germline loops: CDR1 SQVTM, CDR2 ANQGSEA. Trimming shortened V by 6 bases and J by 8 bases, and 22 bases separated the two germline ends. The CDR3 spells CSVDSIGGLEGYTF. DNA for the CDR3: TGCAGCGTGGACTCTATTGGGGGCTTGGAAGGCTACACCTTC.

The rearrangement uses TRBV10-3 and TRBJ2-5; TRBD1 matches at 9 bases. This CDR3 spans 14 amino acids. Germline loops: CDR1 ENHRY, CDR2 SYGVKD. After removal of 3 bases from V and 5 bases from J, the junction contained 4 bases not matched to a gene. Here the CDR3 DNA reads TGTGCCATCAGTGATGGGACAGGGACCGAGACCCAGTACTTC. Amino acids: CAISDGTGTETQYF.

This clone was seen just once. This chain uses TRBV18 with TRBJ2-5; TRBD2 is a possible D gene (5 bases). The length of the CDR3 is 15 residues. V was clipped by 4 bases and J by 2 bases, with 14 bases between them. The V gene's germline CDR1 is KGHSH and CDR2 LQKENI. In DNA form, the CDR3 reads TGTGCCAGCTCACGTCGAAACACGGGGCAAGAGACCCAGTACTTC. This gives the protein CASSRRNTGQETQYF.

This clone came up once. The genes are TRBV6-1 and TRBJ1-4, with a possible D match to TRBD1 (6 bases). With 6 bases removed from V and 8 bases from J, the gap between germline ends came to 19 bases. Germline CDR1 and CDR2: MNHNS and SASEGT. The CDR3 has 15 amino acids. The CDR3 sequence is CASRHAGGGREKLFF. The CDR3 region has the DNA TGTGCCAGCAGGCATGCTGGTGGGGGGCGCGAAAAACTGTTTTTT.

The chain is built from TRBV21-1 and TRBJ1-1. TRBV21-1 is shown as a pseudogene. This CDR3 contains 12 residues. CDR3 sequence reads: CASSKNDRGAFF. In DNA, the CDR3 is TGTGCCAGCAGCAAGAATGACCGTGGGGCTTTCTTT.

The chain is built from TRBV29-1 and TRBJ2-2; no clear D gene. Trimming took 5 bases from V and 7 from J, leaving 8 bases between them. This CDR3 region has 11 residues. Germline loops: CDR1 SQVTM, CDR2 ANQGSEA. The CDR3, as DNA: TGCAGCGTTTCTAGGAACGGGGAGCTGTTTTTT. As protein: CSVSRNGELFF.

This rearrangement joins TRBV18 to TRBJ2-7; D call uncertain. Trimming stripped 1 base from V and 3 bases from J, with 4 bases between. Germline lookup yields CDR1 KGHSH and CDR2 LQKENI. The CDR3 contains 12 residues. This CDR3 reads CASSPRLYEQYF. The DNA for the CDR3 is TGTGCCAGCTCACCACGGCTCTACGAGCAGTACTTC.

The chain employs TRBV15 and TRBJ2-1, with 13 nucleotides matching TRBD2. The V segment lost 1 base and the J segment 7 bases; nucleotides outside the gene matches: 10. This CDR3 is 18 amino acids long. Germline CDR1 is LNHNV and CDR2 is YYDKDF (reference sequence). CDR3 in DNA: TGTGCCACCAGCAGAGGACTAGCGGGGGGCGGTGTTAGGAATGAGCAGTTCTTC. It translates to CATSRGLAGGGVRNEQFF.

The V gene is TRBV5-1, the J gene TRBJ2-3, with 10 bases lining up with TRBD1. J lost 5 bases, V lost 6 bases, and 6 bases had no gene match. Germline V gene data show CDR1 as SGHRS and CDR2 as YFSETQ. The CDR3 has 14 residues. The DNA for the CDR3 is TGCGCCAGCACCCGGGACAGGGGATTAGATACGCAGTATTTT. As protein: CASTRDRGLDTQYF.